The source of this TCR beta chain is a study of T cells after somatic rescue of genetic block. The repertoire was sequenced with immunoSEQ multiplex PCR; TCRdb's copy has only in-frame clones and lacks some. The sample holds about 12,000 clones, over 55% seen once. This sequence was found in a boy younger than 18. Sequencing was performed on peripheral blood mononuclear cells (PBMCs).

CDR3 sequence (DNA): TGTGCCAGCAACCGACTAGCAGCTGAGCGCACAGATACGCAGTATTTT. Protein product: CASNRLAAERTDTQYF. The chain combines TRBV7-8 with TRBJ2-3; 7 positions agree with TRBD2. The CDR3 is 16 amino acids. With V trimmed by 7 bases and J by 1 base, 11 bases remained unmatched. Germline lookup yields CDR1 SGHVS and CDR2 FQNEAQ. Supplemented by reference TRBV7-8 and TRBJ2-3, the full variable domain reads GAGVSQSPRYKVAKRGQDVALRCDPISGHVSLFWYQQALGQGPEFLTYFQNEAQLDKSGLPSDRFFAERPEGSVSTLKIQRTQQEDSAVYLCASNRLAAERTDTQYFGPGTRLTVL.